Below, 21 T cell receptor beta chains from the same sample are listed, as sequenced in a study of shared clonotypes between healthy human individuals (dated by TCRdb to 2018 to 2021). CD8 naive samples were obtained by positive selection for CCR7 among CD45RO-negative cells, yielding a CD45RA+CCR7+ population from which TemRA cells were excluded. Library prep was done by the immunoSEQ multiplex PCR assay. Imported from immuneACCESS, the table was reduced by TCRdb to in-frame sequences with V and J called. These copies leave out some clones; in studies compared against another copy, an unresolved V gene accounts for under half, and the cause of the remainder is not known. The sample records 1.5 million to 2.5 million clones, approximately 94% of which are singletons. Clones ranked in the top ten supply more than 0.9% of the sample. Specimen: naive CD8+ T cells sorted from blood. The cell subset or site label corresponds to: CD45RA+CCR7+. All receptors come from a young man in good health.

The chain has TRBV6-1 and TRBJ1-5; 7 bases match TRBD1. Germline V gene lookup returns CDR1 MNHNS and CDR2 SASEGT. V lost 4 bases to trimming and J lost 3 bases; unmatched junction nucleotides: 6. This CDR3 is 15 amino acids long. CDR3 in DNA: TGTGCCAGCAGTGGTAGACAGGGAACCAATCAGCCCCAGCATTTT. Translation gives CASSGRQGTNQPQHF.

This clone showed up just a few times. This sample also contains other DNA sequences that code for the same CDR3. The CDR3 is CASSLGNEQFF. CDR3 sequence (DNA): TGTGCCAGCAGCTTAGGCAATGAGCAGTTCTTC. The chain is built from TRBV7-8 and TRBJ2-1; no firm D call. In germline, CDR1 is SGHVS, CDR2 FQNEAQ. Trimming removed 1 base from V and 6 bases from J, with 1 base in between. This CDR3 is built from 11 residues.

The V gene is TRBV10-3, the J gene TRBJ2-3, with 8 nucleotides matching TRBD1. Germline V lookup: CDR1 ENHRY, CDR2 SYGVKD. CDR3 size: 17 residues. With V trimmed by 0 bases and J by 2 bases, 7 bases remained unmatched. The CDR3 coding sequence is TGTGCCATCAGTGAGTCTGGAGGGACAGGATTCACAGATACGCAGTATTTT. The encoded protein is CAISESGGTGFTDTQYF.

The chain is built from TRBV11-2 and TRBJ2-1; D not certain. The germline CDR1 and CDR2 sequences are SGHAT and FQNNGV. Trimming stripped 3 bases from V and 7 bases from J, with 13 bases between. The CDR3 spans 14 residues. This chain's CDR3 is CASSFGSPVNEQFF. CDR3 nucleotides: TGTGCCAGCAGCTTTGGGTCCCCAGTTAATGAGCAGTTCTTC.

This clone was detected once. CDR3 loop: CASSLIDEQFF. The CDR3 coding sequence is TGTGCCAGCAGCTTAATTGATGAGCAGTTCTTC. The chain combines TRBV5-6 with TRBJ2-1; no clear D gene. This CDR3 comprises 11 residues. Germline V gene lookup returns CDR1 SGHDT and CDR2 YYEEEE. Trimming removed 2 bases at V and 8 bases at J, with 5 bases between.

The CDR3 DNA sequence: TGCAGCGTTGTGCAAAATGAGCAGTTCTTC. It specifies CSVVQNEQFF. The chain carries TRBV29-1 and TRBJ2-1; D ambiguous. V was shortened by 4 bases and J by 7 bases, with 5 bases between the two germline ends. The CDR3 consists of 10 residues. In germline, CDR1 is SQVTM, CDR2 ANQGSEA.

The J gene is TRBJ2-1, the V gene TRBV7-9, with D possibly called TRBD1 or TRBD2 (6 bases each). V dropped 1 base and J dropped 3 bases, with 10 bases sitting between them. The germline CDR1 and CDR2 sequences are SEHNR and FQNEAQ (reference sequence). This CDR3 is 15 amino acids long. The CDR3 nucleotides read TGTGCCAGCAGCTTAGAGGGGGGAGGCTACAATGAGCAGTTCTTC. Translation: CASSLEGGGYNEQFF.

V is TRBV27 and J is TRBJ2-5; D possibly matches TRBD1 or TRBD2 (5 bases each). CDR1 and CDR2 (germline): MNHEY, SMNVEV (reference sequence). Trimming shortened V by 6 bases and J by 5 bases, and 16 bases separated the two germline ends. The CDR3 loop spans 14 amino acids. CDR3 loop: CASSPRRGGETQYF. CDR3 in DNA: TGTGCCAGCAGCCCACGCCGGGGCGGGGAGACCCAGTACTTC.

This rearrangement joins TRBV9 to TRBJ2-7; TRBD1 agrees at 8 bases. The CDR3 extends over 15 amino acids. Per the germline V gene, CDR1 is SGDLS and CDR2 is YYNGEE. J lost 2 bases, V lost 3 bases, and 7 bases had no gene match. Written as DNA, the CDR3 is TGTGCCAGCAGCGCGGGACAGGCGAACGCCTACGAGCAGTACTTC. As protein: CASSAGQANAYEQYF.

The V call is TRBV6-1, the J call TRBJ1-1; D is perhaps TRBD1 (6 bases). CDR1 and CDR2 (germline): MNHNS, SASEGT. The CDR3 loop spans 14 amino acids. Trimming pared 0 bases from V and 8 bases from J, leaving 13 bases between. Here the CDR3 DNA reads TGTGCCAGCAGTGAAGCTGGGGGCTGGTACGAAGCTTTCTTT. Residues: CASSEAGGWYEAFF.

A single count supports this clone. The rearrangement links TRBV9 to TRBJ2-3; D possibly corresponds to TRBD2 (5 bases). The CDR3 sequence is 16 residues long. Trimming shortened V by 0 bases and J by 2 bases, and 13 bases separated the two germline ends. In germline, CDR1 is SGDLS, CDR2 YYNGEE. This CDR3 is CASSVDGFGDTDTQYF. The DNA of the CDR3 is TGTGCCAGCAGCGTAGATGGGTTCGGGGACACAGATACGCAGTATTTT.

This chain uses TRBV27 with TRBJ1-1, with D maybe TRBD1 (5 bases). CDR1 is MNHEY and CDR2 is SMNVEV in the germline V gene (reference sequence). This CDR3 contains 14 residues. The V end lost 2 bases, the J end lost 5 bases, and 12 bases lay between the germline ends. CDR3 sequence: CASSLGVGLTEAFF. As DNA, the CDR3 is TGTGCCAGCAGTTTAGGGGTGGGGCTGACTGAAGCTTTCTTT.

The genes are TRBV27 and TRBJ2-3, with 9 positions matching TRBD2. This CDR3 has 16 amino acids. With V trimmed by 5 bases and J by 4 bases, 10 bases remained unmatched. Germline CDR1 is MNHEY and CDR2 is SMNVEV (reference sequence). The CDR3 DNA reads TGTGCCAGCAGTGCGGGGGGGGTCGGGGGTCCAGATACGCAGTATTTT. It encodes CASSAGGVGGPDTQYF.

This rearrangement joins TRBV7-9 to TRBJ1-2; TRBD1 aligns across 11 bases. This CDR3 has 17 residues. Germline CDR1 reads SEHNR; CDR2 reads FQNEAQ (reference sequence). V dropped 5 bases and J dropped 0; count of bases not matched to a gene: 8. The CDR3: CASSDPGQGEANYGYTF. The CDR3 DNA follows: TGTGCCAGCAGCGACCCGGGACAGGGGGAAGCTAACTATGGCTACACCTTC.

This sequence joins TRBV19 and TRBJ1-2; TRBD1 aligns across 7 bases. CDR3 length equals 14 residues. The V gene end was trimmed by 3 bases and the J gene end by 4 bases; junction bases not matched to a gene: 5. Germline V lookup: CDR1 LNHDA, CDR2 SQIVND (reference sequence). The CDR3 protein is CASSMGGDSYGYTF. The CDR3 nucleotides are TGTGCCAGTAGTATGGGTGGGGACAGCTATGGCTACACCTTC.

This chain uses TRBV9 with TRBJ2-5, with a weak D call TRBD1 (7 bases). The CDR3 has 13 amino acids. V was clipped by 7 bases and J by 2 bases, with 12 bases between them. The germline gives CDR1 SGDLS, CDR2 YYNGEE. The CDR3 reads CASGGTEQETQYF. CDR3 in DNA: TGTGCCAGCGGGGGGACAGAGCAAGAGACCCAGTACTTC. Combining the CDR3 with reference TRBV9 and TRBJ2-5 gives the whole variable domain DSGVTQTPKHLITATGQRVTLRCSPRSGDLSVYWYQQSLDQGLQFLIQYYNGEERAKGNILERFSAQQFPDLHSELNLSSLELGDSALYFCASGGTEQETQYFGPGTRLLVL.

This chain joins TRBV28 and TRBJ2-4; 10 bases line up with TRBD1. J lost 1 base, V lost 4 bases, and 4 bases had no gene match. Germline CDR1 MDHEN, CDR2 SYDVKM. The CDR3 extends over 16 amino acids. The CDR3, as DNA: TGTGCCAGCAGTTCGGGGACAGGGGAGGCCAAAAACATTCAGTACTTC. This translates into CASSSGTGEAKNIQYF.

The chain recombines TRBV7-2 with TRBJ2-3; 9 bases align to TRBD2. The CDR3 runs 16 residues. V lost 0 bases, J lost 2 bases, and 3 bases stayed unmatched. Germline V gene sequence: CDR1 SGHTA, CDR2 FQGNSA. This CDR3 is CASSLALAGTTDTQYF. CDR3 in DNA: TGTGCCAGCAGCTTAGCCCTAGCGGGAACCACAGATACGCAGTATTTT.

This clone was found a few times. This chain links TRBV7-9 with TRBJ2-2; TRBD2 agrees at 10 bases. Germline assignment: CDR1 SEHNR and CDR2 FQNEAQ (reference sequence). The V gene end was trimmed by 5 bases and the J gene end by 2 bases; junction bases not matched to a gene: 8. The CDR3 totals 17 residues. The chain's CDR3 is CASSPPSGSVNTGELFF. The CDR3 coding sequence is TGTGCCAGCAGCCCCCCTAGCGGGAGCGTTAACACCGGGGAGCTGTTTTTT.

This clone was seen a few times. The chain employs TRBV27 and TRBJ1-6; no clear D gene. CDR1 and CDR2 (germline): MNHEY, SMNVEV (reference sequence). The CDR3 is 12 amino acids. The V gene lost 2 bases and the J gene lost 9 bases, with 5 bases spanning the gap. The CDR3 DNA sequence: TGTGCCAGCAGTTTACCGGGTTCACCCCTCCACTTT. Translating it yields CASSLPGSPLHF.

This chain links TRBV30 with TRBJ2-1; no clear D gene. V was cut by 6 bases and J by 0 bases, with 9 bases left in between. In germline, CDR1 is GTSNPN, CDR2 SVGIG (reference sequence). The CDR3 contains 13 residues. CDR3 residues: CACQESSYNEQFF. For the CDR3, the DNA is TGTGCCTGCCAGGAGAGCTCCTACAATGAGCAGTTCTTC.